These T cell receptor beta chains were read from a single sample in a study of shared clonotypes between healthy human individuals. Sequencing used immunoSEQ multiplex PCR; TCRdb keeps in-frame clones, though not all of them. Here the sample spans some 2 million clones, less than 95% being singletons. The material sequenced was naive CD8+ T cells sorted from blood. Receptor source: a man aged 18 to 35 in good health. Each CDR3 is given with its conserved first and last residue. The D gene is left open where the match is weak. Clone size is shown for a subset of rows, as once, few, many or a class of expanded clone.

J gene	V gene	D gene	clone size	CDR3 protein	CDR3 DNA
TRBJ2-2	TRBV7-7	TRBD1	.	CASSFDDRASGELFF	TGTGCTAGCAGCTTCGACGACAGGGCTTCCGGGGAGCTGTTTTTT
TRBJ2-7	TRBV10-1	TRBD2	.	CASSENGLAGTYEQYF	TGCGCCAGCAGTGAGAATGGACTAGCGGGAACATACGAGCAGTACTTC
TRBJ1-1	TRBV7-9	TRBD1	.	CASSVIGGREWSEAFF	TGTGCCAGCAGCGTCATAGGGGGCAGGGAATGGTCTGAAGCTTTCTTT
TRBJ1-2	TRBV7-9	.	.	CASSALPGRVNYGYTF	TGTGCCAGCAGCGCCCTCCCGGGCCGCGTGAACTATGGCTACACCTTC
TRBJ1-1	TRBV2	.	.	CASTPGGTAFF	TGTGCCAGCACCCCGGGGGGGACGGCTTTCTTT
TRBJ2-1	TRBV15	.	.	CATRGLSDEQFF	TGTGCCACCCGCGGCCTCAGCGATGAGCAGTTCTTC
TRBJ2-7	TRBV2	.	once	CASSPLWAGVGYEQYF	TGTGCCAGCAGTCCTCTTTGGGCAGGGGTTGGATACGAGCAGTACTTC
TRBJ1-6	TRBV6-5	TRBD1	.	CASSGRQGSGSPLHF	TGTGCCAGCAGTGGGCGACAGGGAAGTGGCTCACCCCTCCACTTT
TRBJ2-5	TRBV10-3	.	.	CAISERGSAQETQYF	TGTGCCATCAGTGAGCGGGGAAGCGCTCAAGAGACCCAGTACTTC
TRBJ2-3	TRBV9	.	.	CASSDAGTRTDTQYF	TGTGCCAGCAGCGACGCCGGGACGAGGACAGATACGCAGTATTTT
TRBJ2-5	TRBV11-2	.	.	CASSLDRVVQETQYF	TGTGCCAGCAGCTTAGACAGGGTTGTCCAAGAGACCCAGTACTTC
TRBJ2-7	TRBV29-1	.	.	CSVEDRRTYEQYF	TGCAGCGTTGAAGACAGGCGAACCTACGAGCAGTACTTC
TRBJ1-2	TRBV6-5	TRBD1	.	CASSLPGQGGGYTF	TGTGCCAGCAGTTTACCGGGACAGGGAGGTGGCTACACCTTC
TRBJ2-7	TRBV5-4	.	.	CASSFRGSSHEQYF	TGTGCCAGCAGCTTCCGGGGCTCATCCCACGAGCAGTACTTC
TRBJ2-1	TRBV19	.	.	CASSIGDSSYNEQFF	TGTGCCAGTAGTATAGGGGATAGCTCCTACAATGAGCAGTTCTTC
TRBJ2-7	TRBV13	.	.	CASSTGSYEQYF	TGTGCCAGCAGCACCGGCTCCTACGAGCAGTACTTC
TRBJ2-6	TRBV6-5	.	.	CASRRGAPGANVLTF	TGTGCCAGCAGAAGGGGCGCCCCGGGGGCCAACGTCCTGACTTTC
TRBJ2-1	TRBV28	TRBD2	.	CASSLGLAGVEQFF	TGTGCCAGCAGCCTGGGACTAGCGGGGGTTGAGCAGTTCTTC
TRBJ1-2	TRBV29-1	TRBD1	.	CSVDLGTAVNYGYTF	TGCAGCGTTGACCTTGGGACAGCGGTTAACTATGGCTACACCTTC
TRBJ2-7	TRBV6-6	.	.	CASSRVDYEQYF	TGTGCCAGCAGCCGGGTAGATTACGAGCAGTACTTC
TRBJ2-7	TRBV19	.	.	CASSNRGLYEQYF	TGTGCCAGTAGCAATCGAGGCCTCTACGAGCAGTACTTC
TRBJ2-3	TRBV11-2	.	.	CASSLPGTSTDTQYF	TGTGCCAGCAGCTTACCGGGAACCTCCACAGATACGCAGTATTTT
TRBJ2-7	TRBV7-9	.	.	CASSLADEQYF	TGTGCCAGCAGCTTAGCCGACGAGCAGTACTTC
TRBJ1-1	TRBV18	.	.	CASSPDPNTEAFF	TGTGCCAGCTCACCAGATCCGAACACTGAAGCTTTCTTT
TRBJ2-7	TRBV10-1	TRBD2	.	CASATGLAGREQYF	TGCGCCAGCGCCACGGGACTAGCGGGACGGGAGCAGTACTTC
TRBJ2-1	TRBV5-3	.	.	CARSLAFELYGQFF	TGTGCCAGAAGCTTGGCCTTTGAATTGTACGGGCAGTTCTTC
TRBJ2-7	TRBV27	.	once	CASSLWGPSSYEQYF	TGTGCCAGCAGTTTGTGGGGGCCCAGCTCCTACGAGCAGTACTTC
TRBJ1-4	TRBV30	.	.	CAWSFREPATNEKLFF	TGTGCCTGGAGTTTTAGGGAACCTGCAACTAATGAAAAACTGTTTTTT
TRBJ2-3	TRBV7-6	.	.	CASSFSIGTTDTQYF	TGTGCCAGCAGCTTTTCGATTGGGACCACAGATACGCAGTATTTT
TRBJ2-5	TRBV5-8	TRBD1	.	CASSGGQAISPKETQYF	TGTGCCAGCAGCGGGGGACAGGCCATAAGTCCTAAAGAGACCCAGTACTTC
TRBJ2-3	TRBV5-4	TRBD2	.	CASSLGGLAAPSTDTQYF	TGTGCCAGCAGCTTGGGGGGACTAGCGGCCCCGTCCACAGATACGCAGTATTTT
TRBJ2-7	TRBV15	.	.	CATSSSDRYYEQYF	TGTGCCACCAGCTCCTCCGACAGATACTACGAGCAGTACTTC
TRBJ2-1	TRBV9	.	.	CASSPDWGASAGEQFF	TGTGCCAGCAGCCCCGATTGGGGGGCCAGTGCCGGGGAGCAGTTCTTC
TRBJ2-7	TRBV14	TRBD1	.	CASSQGGYAGGLYEQYF	TGTGCCAGCAGCCAAGGAGGGTACGCAGGGGGCCTCTACGAGCAGTACTTC
TRBJ1-2	TRBV14	.	.	CASSHLPGEGPNYGYTF	TGTGCCAGCAGCCACCTCCCCGGGGAGGGACCGAACTATGGCTACACCTTC
TRBJ2-7	TRBV27	TRBD1	once	CASSYGTGSYEQYF	TGTGCCAGCAGTTATGGGACAGGGTCCTACGAGCAGTACTTC
TRBJ2-7	TRBV27	.	.	CASSFQSLPPYEQYF	TGTGCCAGCAGTTTTCAATCCCTCCCTCCCTACGAGCAGTACTTC
TRBJ1-5	TRBV30	.	.	CAWSLPQARGNQPQHF	TGTGCCTGGAGTCTCCCCCAGGCCCGGGGCAATCAGCCCCAGCATTTT
TRBJ2-7	TRBV7-9	.	.	CASSPRHGYEQYF	TGTGCCAGCAGCCCGAGACACGGCTACGAGCAGTACTTC
TRBJ1-5	TRBV2	.	once	CASSELYRVDQPQHF	TGTGCCAGCAGTGAACTGTACAGGGTCGATCAGCCCCAGCATTTT
TRBJ2-1	TRBV7-8	TRBD2	once	CASSLIRLAAYNEQFF	TGTGCCAGCAGCTTGATCCGACTAGCGGCCTACAATGAGCAGTTCTTC
TRBJ2-7	TRBV7-9	TRBD2	.	CASSLDRLAGEQYF	TGTGCCAGCAGCTTAGATCGTCTAGCGGGGGAGCAGTACTTC
TRBJ1-2	TRBV9	TRBD1	.	CASSTGTGSLGYTF	TGTGCCAGCAGCACCGGGACAGGGTCCCTTGGCTACACCTTC
TRBJ2-2	TRBV28	.	.	CASSFGNSPWGTGELFF	TGTGCCAGCAGTTTCGGGAACAGCCCTTGGGGCACCGGGGAGCTGTTTTTT
TRBJ1-1	TRBV28	.	.	CASSLWIGTEAFF	TGTGCCAGCAGTTTGTGGATAGGGACTGAAGCTTTCTTT
TRBJ2-2	TRBV13	TRBD1	.	CASSFTEGQGSTGELFF	TGTGCCAGCAGCTTCACAGAAGGACAGGGGAGCACCGGGGAGCTGTTTTTT
TRBJ1-1	TRBV27	.	.	CASSPLTGNMNTEAFF	TGTGCCAGCAGTCCTCTTACAGGGAACATGAACACTGAAGCTTTCTTT
TRBJ2-7	TRBV30	.	.	CAWSKQGYEQYF	TGTGCCTGGAGTAAACAGGGCTACGAGCAGTACTTC
TRBJ1-2	TRBV4-1	TRBD1	.	CASSQVGTGVGYGYTF	TGCGCCAGCAGCCAAGTAGGGACAGGGGTTGGCTATGGCTACACCTTC
TRBJ1-4	TRBV27	TRBD1	.	CASTRQGANEKLFF	TGTGCCAGCACTCGACAGGGGGCTAATGAAAAACTGTTTTTT
TRBJ2-1	TRBV13	.	.	CASSSSLPSQFF	TGTGCCAGCAGCTCTAGTCTTCCTTCCCAGTTCTTC
TRBJ1-1	TRBV6-5	.	.	CASSYSNSRIAFF	TGTGCCAGCAGTTACTCGAATTCCCGAATCGCTTTCTTT
TRBJ1-1	TRBV30	.	.	CAWSVQYRQGSMNTEAFF	TGTGCCTGGAGTGTACAGTATCGTCAGGGGTCCATGAACACTGAAGCTTTCTTT